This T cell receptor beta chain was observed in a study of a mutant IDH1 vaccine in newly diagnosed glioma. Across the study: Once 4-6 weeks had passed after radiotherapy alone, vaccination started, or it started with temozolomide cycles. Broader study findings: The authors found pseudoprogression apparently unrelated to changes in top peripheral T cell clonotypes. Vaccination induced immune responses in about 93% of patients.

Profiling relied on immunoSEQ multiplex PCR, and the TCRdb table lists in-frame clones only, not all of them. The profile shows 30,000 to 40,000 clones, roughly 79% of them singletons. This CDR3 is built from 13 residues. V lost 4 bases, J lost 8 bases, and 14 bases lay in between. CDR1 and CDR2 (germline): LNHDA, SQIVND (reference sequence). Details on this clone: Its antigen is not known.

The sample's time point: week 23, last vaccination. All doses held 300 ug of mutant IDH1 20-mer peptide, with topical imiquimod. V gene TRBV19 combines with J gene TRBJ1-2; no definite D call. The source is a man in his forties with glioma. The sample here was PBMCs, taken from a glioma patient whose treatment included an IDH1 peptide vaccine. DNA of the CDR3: TGTGCCAGTAGTACCCCGGACTTGGGGGGCTACACCTTC. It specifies CASSTPDLGGYTF.